Given below is one T cell receptor beta chain in context. This entry belongs to a study of shared clonotypes between healthy human individuals. Across the whole study: Researchers assigned three CD4 naive, three CD4 memory, two CD8 naive and one CD8 memory plate to each donor.

The protocol was immunoSEQ multiplex PCR, while the TCRdb copy is restricted to in-frame clones and leaves out a portion. The profile shows 450,000 to 700,000 clones, nearly 97% of them singletons. Only CD45RO-negative cells positively selected for CCR7 counted as naive CD8 cells, so terminally differentiated effector memory CD45RA+ cells were excluded. The donors, all of them Caucasian adults, lived in Nashville, Tennessee. Germline V gene data show CDR1 as SNHLY and CDR2 as FYNNEI. This CDR3 region has 14 residues. Trimming cost V 3 bases and J 0 bases, with 8 bases left between them. The chain links TRBV2 to TRBJ1-1; a possible D gene is TRBD1 (5 bases). The sequence derives from a woman aged 25 to 39 in good health. The sequencing sample was made of naive CD8+ T cells sorted from blood. The CDR3 reads CASSDGHMNTEAFF. Here the CDR3 DNA reads TGTGCCAGCAGTGACGGACATATGAACACTGAAGCTTTCTTT.